The sequence of this T cell receptor (beta chain) was determined in a study of shared clonotypes between healthy human individuals. For every subset, genomic DNA was evenly distributed across several immunoSEQ plates. Sequencing was performed with immunoSEQ multiplex PCR; in TCRdb, only in-frame clones are kept and a portion is missing. The data contain 2 million to 2.5 million clones, approximately 93% of them singletons. From germline, CDR1 is SGHTA and CDR2 FQGNSA. With 2 bases clipped from V and 5 bases from J, the junction kept 7 bases outside the gene matches. CDR3 length equals 15 residues. A word on this clone: The antigen remains unidentified.

Study observations and caveats: Estimated clonotype richness was generally higher in naive than memory subsets. Non-shared clonotypes showed lower generation probabilities than clonotypes common to all four donors. Four donors had approximately 4.6% of their naive CD4 clonotypes in common.

Sequenced sample: naive CD4+ T cells from PBMCs. Subset described: CD45RA+ positively selected. This chain links TRBV7-2 with TRBJ1-1; 8 bases are a match to TRBD1. The TCR sequence derives from a man aged 18 to 29 in good health. Some clones in this sample may be carry-over from other donors' samples. CDR3 loop: CASSLTGGVRTEAFF. The CDR3 nucleotides read TGTGCCAGCAGCTTAACAGGGGGGGTTCGTACTGAAGCTTTCTTT.